The 14 T cell receptor beta chains reported below all come from one sample, sequenced in a study of T cell responses to AZD1222 COVID-19 vaccine. The table came from immunoSEQ multiplex PCR; TCRdb's copy has only in-frame clones and leaves some out. The data contain 150,000 or so clones, approximately 90% of them singletons. Sequencing used peripheral blood, obtained after recovery from COVID-19. The receptor source for this set is an adult who had recovered from COVID-19.

V and J are TRBV5-1 and TRBJ1-1, with D possibly matching TRBD1 (5 bases). CDR1 is SGHRS and CDR2 is YFSETQ in the germline V gene. The CDR3 is made up of 16 amino acids. V gave up 1 base and J gave up 0 bases, with 13 bases separating them. CDR3 region: CASSLLGGSMNTEAFF. In DNA form, the CDR3 reads TGCGCCAGCAGCTTGTTGGGGGGGTCTATGAACACTGAAGCTTTCTTT.

The chain uses TRBV24-1 and TRBJ2-7; tentatively, D is TRBD2 (5 bases). With 3 bases removed from V and 0 bases from J, the gap between germline ends came to 11 bases. The CDR3 is made up of 15 amino acids. Looked up from germline, CDR1 is KGHDR and CDR2 is SFDVKD. CDR3 nucleotide sequence: TGTGCCACCAGTGATCCCCGCCGGGGCTCCTACGAGCAGTACTTC. Its protein product is CATSDPRRGSYEQYF.

The gene calls are TRBV27 and TRBJ2-2; TRBD1 matches 8 bases. Germline V CDR1 and CDR2: MNHEY, SMNVEV (reference sequence). With V trimmed by 6 bases and J by 4 bases, 19 bases remained unmatched. The CDR3 consists of 19 residues. The CDR3 here is CASSPNRRQGLSSTGELFF. The CDR3 bases are TGTGCCAGCAGCCCCAACCGGAGACAGGGGCTTAGTAGCACCGGGGAGCTGTTTTTT.

V gene TRBV7-2 combines with J gene TRBJ1-2; 7 bases match TRBD1. J was trimmed by 4 bases and V by 5 bases; bases with no gene match: 13. The CDR3 runs 16 residues. Germline V CDR1 and CDR2: SGHTA, FQGNSA. This CDR3 reads CASSVGGGQTLYGYTF. The CDR3, as DNA: TGTGCCAGCAGCGTAGGGGGGGGACAGACCCTCTATGGCTACACCTTC.

The chain is built from TRBV6-5 and TRBJ1-2; maybe TRBD1 (6 bases). Germline assignment: CDR1 MNHEY and CDR2 SVGAGI. V was pared by 6 bases and J by 8 bases, with 19 bases between. The CDR3 runs to 14 residues. This chain's CDR3 is CASRAGASGLGYTF. DNA of the CDR3: TGTGCCAGCAGGGCGGGGGCAAGTGGGCTGGGCTACACCTTC.

V and J are TRBV20-1 and TRBJ2-1; D is undetermined. Germline loops: CDR1 DFQATT, CDR2 SNEGSKA (reference sequence). V was pared by 3 bases and J by 1 base, with 16 bases between. This CDR3 region has 16 residues. The CDR3 DNA reads as TGCAGTGCTAGTCGATCCTCCTGGGGATCCTACAATGAGCAGTTCTTC. It is translated as CSASRSSWGSYNEQFF.

The V call is TRBV3-1 (or the pseudogene TRBV3-2), the J call TRBJ1-5; TRBD1 matches at 7 bases. CDR3 length: 16 amino acids. V lost 2 bases to trimming and J lost 6 bases; unmatched junction nucleotides: 10. The germline CDR1 and CDR2 sequences are LGHDT and YNNKEL (reference sequence). The CDR3 DNA is TGTGCCAGCAGCCAATTTGGGGCAGGGGGAGGTCAGCCCCAGCATTTT. Its translation: CASSQFGAGGGQPQHF.

This clone occurred once. The chain uses TRBV28 and TRBJ1-1, with D possibly matching TRBD1 (6 bases). V dropped 5 bases and J dropped 7 bases, with 14 bases sitting between them. The V gene's germline CDR1 is MDHEN and CDR2 SYDVKM. This CDR3 comprises 13 residues. CDR3 DNA: TGTGCCAGCAGTCAAGCAGGACAGCATGAAGCTTTCTTT. This codes for CASSQAGQHEAFF.

The chain uses TRBV24-1 and TRBJ2-1; D uncertain. The CDR3 loop spans 13 amino acids. Germline CDR1 and CDR2: KGHDR and SFDVKD. V was shortened by 9 bases and J by 1 base, with 9 bases between the two germline ends. The CDR3 bases are TGTGCCACCCCCGGCATGTCCTACAATGAGCAGTTCTTC. Its protein product is CATPGMSYNEQFF.

This chain connects TRBV18 to TRBJ1-4; perhaps TRBD1 as D (6 bases). V was trimmed by 3 bases and J by 7 bases, leaving 21 bases between them. This CDR3 spans 17 amino acids. The germline gives CDR1 KGHSH, CDR2 LQKENI. The CDR3 coding sequence is TGTGCCAGCTCACCGCCCGGGACAAATCTAGGAGGTGAAAAACTGTTTTTT. Translated, it gives CASSPPGTNLGGEKLFF. Full variable domain (remainder filled in from reference TRBV18 and TRBJ1-4): NAGVMQNPRHLVRRRGQEARLRCSPMKGHSHVYWYRQLPEEGLKFMVYLQKENIIDESGMPKERFSAEFPKEGPSILRIQQVVRGDSAAYFCASSPPGTNLGGEKLFFGSGTQLSVL.

The rearrangement links TRBV6-5 to TRBJ2-2; 8 bases map to TRBD1. From germline, CDR1 is MNHEY and CDR2 SVGAGI. V gave up 6 bases and J gave up 3 bases; unmatched junction bases: 6. The CDR3 has 15 residues. The CDR3 coding sequence is TGTGCCAGCAGACCCAGGGGGCCGGACACCGGGGAGCTGTTTTTT. It is translated as CASRPRGPDTGELFF.

In its sample, this clone was seen once. This rearrangement joins TRBV7-9 to TRBJ1-1; TRBD1 might be the D (5 bases). The CDR3 is 14 residues long. Trimming took 3 bases from V and 5 from J, leaving 13 bases between them. The germline CDR1 and CDR2 sequences are SEHNR and FQNEAQ (reference sequence). CDR3 in amino acids: CASSLAGAKTEAFF. The CDR3 nucleotides read TGTGCCAGCAGCTTGGCCGGGGCTAAGACTGAAGCTTTCTTT.

This chain joins TRBV27 and TRBJ1-5; D ambiguous. The CDR3 extends over 13 amino acids. Deletions cut 3 bases from V and 7 bases from J, with 10 bases between. From germline, CDR1 is MNHEY and CDR2 SMNVEV (reference sequence). This chain's CDR3 is CASSFSRIQPQHF. CDR3 DNA sequence: TGTGCCAGCAGTTTTAGTAGGATACAGCCCCAGCATTTT.

This clone was seen once. The chain combines TRBV2 with TRBJ2-4, with TRBD2 matching over 11 bases. In germline, CDR1 is SNHLY, CDR2 FYNNEI. CDR3 size: 17 residues. The J segment lost 2 bases and the V segment lost 5 bases, leaving 8 bases of the junction unmatched. CDR3 protein: CASSPLAGVRTKNIQYF. DNA of the CDR3: TGTGCCAGCAGTCCACTAGCGGGAGTCAGAACCAAAAACATTCAGTACTTC.